These 4 T cell receptor beta chains originate from one sample sequenced in a study of shared clonotypes between healthy human individuals. Clones were read by immunoSEQ multiplex PCR, and TCRdb kept only the in-frame ones, dropping some. The top ten clones hold less than 2% of a sample with more than 550,000 clones, roughly 72% of them seen once. Source material: memory CD4+ T cells sorted from blood. The subset: CD45RA-negative fraction. These receptors were obtained from a woman in her 30s in good health.

This chain connects TRBV7-6 to TRBJ2-2; D is perhaps TRBD2 (6 bases). Trimming shortened V by 6 bases and J by 4 bases, and 15 bases separated the two germline ends. The germline gives CDR1 SGHVS, CDR2 FNYEAQ. The CDR3 covers 15 residues. The CDR3 DNA is TGTGCCAGCAGGCCGCGACTAGTGGGCACCGGGGAGCTGTTTTTT. Translated: CASRPRLVGTGELFF.

This clone was seen a few times. This rearrangement joins TRBV30 to TRBJ1-6; no firm D call. Between the trimmed V and J ends, which lost 3 bases and 7 bases, there was a span of 7 bases. Germline CDR1 GTSNPN, CDR2 SVGIG (reference sequence). This CDR3 is built from 12 residues. The CDR3: CAWSRRNSPLHF. The CDR3 DNA sequence: TGTGCCTGGAGCCGGAGGAATTCACCCCTCCACTTT.

This chain joins TRBV20-1 and TRBJ1-2, with D uncertain. This CDR3 region has 8 residues. Trimming cost V 4 bases and J 14 bases, with 8 bases left between them. Germline CDR1 and CDR2: DFQATT and SNEGSKA (reference sequence). This CDR3 reads CSAKGPTF. CDR3 in DNA: TGCAGTGCTAAAGGGCCGACCTTC.

The chain has TRBV6-6 and TRBJ2-1; D not certain. From germline, CDR1 is MNHNY and CDR2 SVGAGI (reference sequence). Trimming cost V 5 bases and J 0 bases, with 11 bases left between them. CDR3 length equals 15 residues. This CDR3 reads CASSPNWSSYNEQFF. The CDR3 DNA is TGTGCCAGCAGTCCCAACTGGAGCTCCTACAATGAGCAGTTCTTC.